This TCR beta chain was identified during a study of cytomegalovirus exposure and HLA in healthy donors. Turning to this clone: Its antigen is not known.

Overall study findings and caveats: In an earlier analysis, most TCR beta V segments were productive about 90% or about 30% of the time.

Germline values: CDR1 SGHRS, CDR2 YFSETQ. The CDR3 spans 15 residues. V was shortened by 4 bases and J by 3 bases, with 17 bases between the two germline ends. PCR involved 60 Vbeta and 13 Jbeta primers. Sequencing used immunoSEQ multiplex PCR; TCRdb keeps in-frame clones, though not all of them. Seen here are around 130,000 clones, more than 8% observed once, and the top ten hold under 5.5%. Sample: PBMCs. This clonotype was obtained from a man aged 40-49 years in good health and CMV-seronegative. The chain joins TRBV5-1 to TRBJ2-7, with D perhaps matching TRBD2 (5 bases). CDR3 in DNA: TGCGCCAGCAGCGCATCTGGACTGACGGTCTACGAGCAGTACTTC. Protein: CASSASGLTVYEQYF.